Given below is one T cell receptor beta chain in context. Its antigen is as yet unknown. The TCRbeta library was prepared with unique molecular identifiers. Each CDR3 protein is one row after TCRdb ran MiXCR on the PCR reads. The sample contains fewer than 550,000 distinct CDR3 sequences, 9.5% to 12% of which appear only once. The source of the sample is a study of T-cell reconstitution after alpha-beta-depleted transplantation in children. Study results and limitations: Once a year had passed after transplant, T-cell counts and diversity came mostly from newly produced T cells.

Germline CDR1 and CDR2: SGHTA and FQGNSA. Trimming cost V 5 bases and J 6 bases, with 14 bases left between them. This CDR3 has 13 amino acids. This material consisted of PBMCs, mostly from graft donor cells, taken 180 days after TCRalphabeta/CD19-depleted stem cell transplant. The chain carries TRBV7-2 and TRBJ2-7; D call uncertain. This receptor was obtained from a female patient aged 2-10 years who had a stem cell transplant for aplastic anemia, so the T cells may come from the graft donor. The CDR3 loop is CASSTLPVSEQYF. CDR3 DNA: TGTGCCAGCAGCACCTTACCGGTCTCCGAGCAGTACTTC.